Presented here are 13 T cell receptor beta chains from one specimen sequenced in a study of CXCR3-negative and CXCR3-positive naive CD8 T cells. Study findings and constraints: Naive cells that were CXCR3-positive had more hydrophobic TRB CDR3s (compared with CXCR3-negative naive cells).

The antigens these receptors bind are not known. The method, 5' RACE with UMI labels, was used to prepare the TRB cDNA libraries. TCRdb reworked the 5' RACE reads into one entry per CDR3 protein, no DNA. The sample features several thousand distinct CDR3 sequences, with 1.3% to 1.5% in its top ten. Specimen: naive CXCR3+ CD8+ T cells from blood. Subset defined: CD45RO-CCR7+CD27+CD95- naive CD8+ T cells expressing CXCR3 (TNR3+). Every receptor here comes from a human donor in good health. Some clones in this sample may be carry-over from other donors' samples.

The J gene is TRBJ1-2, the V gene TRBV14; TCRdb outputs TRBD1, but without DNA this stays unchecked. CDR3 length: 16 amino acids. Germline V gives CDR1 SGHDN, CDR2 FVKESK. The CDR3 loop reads CASSQIQTGPNYGYTF.

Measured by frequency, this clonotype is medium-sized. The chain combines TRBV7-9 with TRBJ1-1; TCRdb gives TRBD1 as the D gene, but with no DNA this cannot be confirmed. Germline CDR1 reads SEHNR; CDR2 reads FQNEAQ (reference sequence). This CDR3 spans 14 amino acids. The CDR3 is CASSLGLGDTEAFF.

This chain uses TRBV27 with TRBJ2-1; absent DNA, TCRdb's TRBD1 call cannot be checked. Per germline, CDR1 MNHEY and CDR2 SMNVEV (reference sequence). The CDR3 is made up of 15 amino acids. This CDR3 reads CASSPQGLGYNEQFF.

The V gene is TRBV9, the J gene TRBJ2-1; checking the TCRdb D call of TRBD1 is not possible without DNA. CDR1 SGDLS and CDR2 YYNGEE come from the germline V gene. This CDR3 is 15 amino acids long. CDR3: CASSGAGARANEQFF.

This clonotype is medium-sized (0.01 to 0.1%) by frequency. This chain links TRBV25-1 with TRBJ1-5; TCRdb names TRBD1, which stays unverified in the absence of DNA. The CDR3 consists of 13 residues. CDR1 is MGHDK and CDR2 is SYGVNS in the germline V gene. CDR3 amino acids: CASSAGGYQPQHF.

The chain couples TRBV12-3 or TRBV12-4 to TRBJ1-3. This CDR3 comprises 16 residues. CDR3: CASSLGGVKSGNTIYF.

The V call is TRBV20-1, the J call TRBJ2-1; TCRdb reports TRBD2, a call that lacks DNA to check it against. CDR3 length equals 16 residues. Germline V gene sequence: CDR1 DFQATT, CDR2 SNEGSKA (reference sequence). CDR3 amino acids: CSARDRREVAYNEQFF.

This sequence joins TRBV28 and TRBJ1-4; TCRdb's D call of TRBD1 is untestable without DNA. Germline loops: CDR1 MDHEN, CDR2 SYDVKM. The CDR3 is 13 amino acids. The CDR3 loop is CASSFRGRDPGIF.

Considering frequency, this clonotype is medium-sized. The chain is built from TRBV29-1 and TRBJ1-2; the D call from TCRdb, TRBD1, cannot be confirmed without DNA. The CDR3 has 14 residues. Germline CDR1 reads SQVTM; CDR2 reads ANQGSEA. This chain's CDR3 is CSATETYPPHGYTF.

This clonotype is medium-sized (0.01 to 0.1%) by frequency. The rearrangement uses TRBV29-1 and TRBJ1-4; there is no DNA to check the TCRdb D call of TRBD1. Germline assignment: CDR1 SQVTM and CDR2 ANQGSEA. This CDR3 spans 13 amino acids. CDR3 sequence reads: CSVPGQGNEKLFF.

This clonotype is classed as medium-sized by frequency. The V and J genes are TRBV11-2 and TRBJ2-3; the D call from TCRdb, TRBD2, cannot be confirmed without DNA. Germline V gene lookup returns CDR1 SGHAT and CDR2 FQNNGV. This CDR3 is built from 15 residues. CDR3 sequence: CASSLLAGGTDTQYF. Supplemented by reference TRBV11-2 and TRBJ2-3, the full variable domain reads EAGVAQSPRYKIIEKRQSVAFWCNPISGHATLYWYQQILGQGPKLLIQFQNNGVVDDSQLPKDRFSAERLKGVDSTLKIQPAKLEDSAVYLCASSLLAGGTDTQYFGPGTRLTVL.

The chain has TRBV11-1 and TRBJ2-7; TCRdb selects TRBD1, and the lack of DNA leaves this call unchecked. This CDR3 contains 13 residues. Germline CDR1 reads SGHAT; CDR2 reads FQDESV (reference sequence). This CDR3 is CASILGATYEQYF. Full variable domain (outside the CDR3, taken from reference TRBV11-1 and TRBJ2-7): EAEVAQSPRYKITEKSQAVAFWCDPISGHATLYWYRQILGQGPELLVQFQDESVVDDSQLPKDRFSAERLKGVDSTLKIQPAELGDSAMYLCASILGATYEQYFGPGTRLTVT.

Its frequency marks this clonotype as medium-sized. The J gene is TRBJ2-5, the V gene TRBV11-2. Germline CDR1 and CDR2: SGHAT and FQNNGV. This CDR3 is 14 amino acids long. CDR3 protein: CASSFWGVQETQYF.